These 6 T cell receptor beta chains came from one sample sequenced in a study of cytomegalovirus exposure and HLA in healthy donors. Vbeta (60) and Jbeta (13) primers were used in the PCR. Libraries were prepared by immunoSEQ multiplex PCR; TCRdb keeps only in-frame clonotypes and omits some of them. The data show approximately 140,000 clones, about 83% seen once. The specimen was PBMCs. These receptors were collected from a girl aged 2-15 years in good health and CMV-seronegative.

CDR3: CASSPDRVGGYTF. CDR3 sequence (DNA): TGTGCCAGCAGCCCTGACAGGGTCGGAGGCTACACCTTC. V and J are TRBV5-4 and TRBJ1-2, with 7 bases identical to TRBD1. Germline V gene sequence: CDR1 SGHNT, CDR2 YYREEE (reference sequence). The CDR3 length is 13 residues. J was trimmed by 8 bases and V by 4 bases; bases with no gene match: 8.

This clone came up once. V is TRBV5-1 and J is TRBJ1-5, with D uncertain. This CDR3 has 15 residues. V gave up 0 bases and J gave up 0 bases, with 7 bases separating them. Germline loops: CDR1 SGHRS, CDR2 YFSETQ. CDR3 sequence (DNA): TGCGCCAGCAGCTTGGGGCTTAATAGCAATCAGCCCCAGCATTTT. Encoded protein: CASSLGLNSNQPQHF.

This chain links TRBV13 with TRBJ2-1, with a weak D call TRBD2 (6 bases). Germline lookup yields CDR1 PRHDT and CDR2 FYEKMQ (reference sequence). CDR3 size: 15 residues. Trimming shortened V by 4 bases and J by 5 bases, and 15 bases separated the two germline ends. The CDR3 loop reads CASSSRLVRHNEQFF. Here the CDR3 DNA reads TGTGCCAGCAGCTCCCGACTAGTACGACACAATGAGCAGTTCTTC.

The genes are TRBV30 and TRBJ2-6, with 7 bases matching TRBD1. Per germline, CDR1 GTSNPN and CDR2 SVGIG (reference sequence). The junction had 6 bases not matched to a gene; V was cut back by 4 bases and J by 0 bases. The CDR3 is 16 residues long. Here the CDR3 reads CAWKTGFPSGANVLTF. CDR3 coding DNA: TGTGCCTGGAAGACAGGGTTTCCCTCTGGGGCCAACGTCCTGACTTTC.

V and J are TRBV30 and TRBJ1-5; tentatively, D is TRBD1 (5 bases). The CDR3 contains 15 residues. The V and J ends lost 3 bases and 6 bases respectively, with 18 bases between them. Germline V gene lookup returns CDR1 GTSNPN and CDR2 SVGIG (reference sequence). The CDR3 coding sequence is TGTGCCTGGAGCTTCCGACAGTTCCGGTGTCAGCCCCAGCATTTT. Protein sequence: CAWSFRQFRCQPQHF.

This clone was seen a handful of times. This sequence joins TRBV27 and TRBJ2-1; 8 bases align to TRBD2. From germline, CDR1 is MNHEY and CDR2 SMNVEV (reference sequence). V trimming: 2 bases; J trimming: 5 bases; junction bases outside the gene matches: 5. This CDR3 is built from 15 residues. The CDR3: CASSLGTSGDNEQFF. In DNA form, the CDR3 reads TGTGCCAGCAGTTTAGGTACTAGCGGCGACAATGAGCAGTTCTTC.